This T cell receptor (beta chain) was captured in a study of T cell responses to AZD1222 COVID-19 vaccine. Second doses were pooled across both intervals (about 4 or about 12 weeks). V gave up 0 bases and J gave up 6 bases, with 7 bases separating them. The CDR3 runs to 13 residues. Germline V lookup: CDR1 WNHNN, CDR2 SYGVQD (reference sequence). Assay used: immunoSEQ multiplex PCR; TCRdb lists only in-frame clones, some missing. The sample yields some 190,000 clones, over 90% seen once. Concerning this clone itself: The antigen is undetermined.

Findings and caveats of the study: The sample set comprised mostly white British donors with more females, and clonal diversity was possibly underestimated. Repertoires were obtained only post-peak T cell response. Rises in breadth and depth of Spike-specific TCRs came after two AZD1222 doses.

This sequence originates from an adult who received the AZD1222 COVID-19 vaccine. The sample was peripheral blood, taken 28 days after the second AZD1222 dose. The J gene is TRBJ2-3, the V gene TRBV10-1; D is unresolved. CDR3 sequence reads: CASSESGTDTQYF. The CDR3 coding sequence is TGCGCCAGCAGTGAGTCTGGTACCGATACGCAGTATTTT.